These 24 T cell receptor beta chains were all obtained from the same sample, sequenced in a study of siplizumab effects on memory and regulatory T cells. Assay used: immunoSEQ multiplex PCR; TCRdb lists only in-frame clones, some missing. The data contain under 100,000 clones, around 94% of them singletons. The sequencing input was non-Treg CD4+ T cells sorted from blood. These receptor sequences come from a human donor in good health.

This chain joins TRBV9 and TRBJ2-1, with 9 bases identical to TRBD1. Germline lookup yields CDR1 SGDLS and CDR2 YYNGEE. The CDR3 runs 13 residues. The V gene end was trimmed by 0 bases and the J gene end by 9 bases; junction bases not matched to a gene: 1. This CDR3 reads CASSVVDRGEQFF. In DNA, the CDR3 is TGTGCCAGCAGCGTAGTGGACAGGGGTGAGCAGTTCTTC.

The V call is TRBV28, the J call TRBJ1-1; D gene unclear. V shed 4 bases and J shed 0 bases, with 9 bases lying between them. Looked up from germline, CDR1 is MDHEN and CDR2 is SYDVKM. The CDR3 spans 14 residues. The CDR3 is CASSYSPVNTEAFF. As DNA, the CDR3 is TGTGCCAGCAGTTACTCCCCAGTGAACACTGAAGCTTTCTTT.

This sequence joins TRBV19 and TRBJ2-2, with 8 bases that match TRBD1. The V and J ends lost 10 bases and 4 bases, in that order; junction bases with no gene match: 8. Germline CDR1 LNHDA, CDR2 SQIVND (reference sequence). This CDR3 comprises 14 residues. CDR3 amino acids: CATSGQGRTGELFF. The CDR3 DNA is TGTGCCACCTCAGGACAGGGTCGCACCGGGGAGCTGTTTTTT.

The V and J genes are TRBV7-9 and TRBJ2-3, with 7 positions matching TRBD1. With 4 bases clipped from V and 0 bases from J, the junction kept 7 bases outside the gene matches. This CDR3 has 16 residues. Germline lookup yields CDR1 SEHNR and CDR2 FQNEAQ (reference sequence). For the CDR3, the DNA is TGTGCCAGCAGCTCAGGGGACAGTCCTAGCACAGATACGCAGTATTTT. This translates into CASSSGDSPSTDTQYF.

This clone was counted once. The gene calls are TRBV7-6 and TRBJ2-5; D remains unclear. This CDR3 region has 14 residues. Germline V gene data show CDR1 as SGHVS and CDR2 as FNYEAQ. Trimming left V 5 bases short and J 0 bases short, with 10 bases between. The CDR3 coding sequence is TGTGCCAGCAGCCGGACCGCAAACCAAGAGACCCAGTACTTC. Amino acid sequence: CASSRTANQETQYF.

CDR3 DNA: TGTGCCAGCAGTTCAACCCGATATAGCAATCAGCCCCAGCATTTT. This translates into CASSSTRYSNQPQHF. The gene calls are TRBV27 and TRBJ1-5, with D hard to call. The V gene lost 4 bases and the J gene lost 0 bases, with 10 bases spanning the gap. Per germline, CDR1 MNHEY and CDR2 SMNVEV (reference sequence). The CDR3 covers 15 residues.

The CDR3 region is CASSLSGNTIYF. The DNA of the CDR3 is TGTGCCAGCAGTTTATCTGGAAACACCATATATTTT. This chain uses TRBV28 with TRBJ1-3, with D unclear. The CDR3 extends over 12 amino acids. V was clipped by 1 base and J by 2 bases, with 0 bases between them. CDR1 is MDHEN, CDR2 SYDVKM, per germline.

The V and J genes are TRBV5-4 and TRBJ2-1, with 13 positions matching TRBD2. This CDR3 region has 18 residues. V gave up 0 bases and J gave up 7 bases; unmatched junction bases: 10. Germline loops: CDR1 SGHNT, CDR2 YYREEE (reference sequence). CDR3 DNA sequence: TGTGCCAGCAGCTTGGGAGGACTAGCGGGAGCCTCGGGAAATGAGCAGTTCTTC. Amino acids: CASSLGGLAGASGNEQFF.

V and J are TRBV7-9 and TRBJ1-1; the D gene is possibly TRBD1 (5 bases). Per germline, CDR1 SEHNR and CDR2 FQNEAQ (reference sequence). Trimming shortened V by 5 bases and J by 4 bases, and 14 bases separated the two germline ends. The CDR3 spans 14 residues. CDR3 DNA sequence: TGTGCCAGCAGCCTCAGTCACAGGAGCACTGAAGCTTTCTTT. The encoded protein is CASSLSHRSTEAFF.

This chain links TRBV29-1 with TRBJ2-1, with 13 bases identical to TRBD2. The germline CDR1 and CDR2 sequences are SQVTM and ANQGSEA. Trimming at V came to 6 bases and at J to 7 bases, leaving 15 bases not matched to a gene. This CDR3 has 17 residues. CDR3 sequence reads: CSVMEWTSGRNLNEQFF. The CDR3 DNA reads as TGCAGCGTGATGGAGTGGACTAGCGGGAGAAATTTGAATGAGCAGTTCTTC.

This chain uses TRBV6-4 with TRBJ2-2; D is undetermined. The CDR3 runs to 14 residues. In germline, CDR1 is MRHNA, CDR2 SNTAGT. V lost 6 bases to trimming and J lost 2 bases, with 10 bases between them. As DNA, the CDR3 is TGTGCCAGCAGACCAGACCGTAACACCGGGGAGCTGTTTTTT. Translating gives CASRPDRNTGELFF.

This CDR3 reads CASSSSLRVGEQFF. In DNA, the CDR3 is TGTGCCAGCAGCTCTTCTCTAAGAGTTGGTGAGCAGTTCTTC. The V and J genes are TRBV7-9 and TRBJ2-1; D gene unclear. The CDR3 totals 14 residues. CDR1 and CDR2 (germline): SEHNR, FQNEAQ (reference sequence). Trimming removed 4 bases at V and 9 bases at J, with 16 bases between.

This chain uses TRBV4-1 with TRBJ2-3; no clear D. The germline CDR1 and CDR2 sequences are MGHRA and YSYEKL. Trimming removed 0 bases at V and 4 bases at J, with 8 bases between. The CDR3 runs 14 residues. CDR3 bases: TGCGCCAGCAGCCAAGATCGATTTCCAGATACGCAGTATTTT. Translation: CASSQDRFPDTQYF.

In DNA form, the CDR3 reads TGCGCCAGCAGCCAAGAGCTGGGGACAGGACGGAAAGAAGCTTTCTTT. Its translation: CASSQELGTGRKEAFF. This chain links TRBV4-1 with TRBJ1-1, with 8 bases aligning to TRBD1. Germline V gene lookup returns CDR1 MGHRA and CDR2 YSYEKL. J was trimmed by 8 bases and V by 0 bases; bases with no gene match: 11. The CDR3 runs to 16 residues.

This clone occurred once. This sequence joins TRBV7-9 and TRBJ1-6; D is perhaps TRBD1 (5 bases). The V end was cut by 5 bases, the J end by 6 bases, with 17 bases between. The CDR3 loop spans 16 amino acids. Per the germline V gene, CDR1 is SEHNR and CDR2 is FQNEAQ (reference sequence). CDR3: CASSPRTRGGNSPLHF. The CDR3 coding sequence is TGTGCCAGCAGCCCCCGTACACGGGGCGGTAATTCACCCCTCCACTTT.

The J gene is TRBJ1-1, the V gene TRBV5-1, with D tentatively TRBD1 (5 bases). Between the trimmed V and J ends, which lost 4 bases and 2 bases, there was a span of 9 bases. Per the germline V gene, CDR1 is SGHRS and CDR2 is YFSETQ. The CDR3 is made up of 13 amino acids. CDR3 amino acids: CASSRGDNTEAFF. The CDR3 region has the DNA TGCGCCAGCAGCCGGGGGGATAACACTGAAGCTTTCTTT.

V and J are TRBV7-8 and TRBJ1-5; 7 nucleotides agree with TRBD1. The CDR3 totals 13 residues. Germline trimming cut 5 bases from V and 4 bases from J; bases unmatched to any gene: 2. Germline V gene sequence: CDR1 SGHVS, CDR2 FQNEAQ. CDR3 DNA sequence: TGTGCCAGCAGCCCGGACAGGAATCAGCCCCAGCATTTT. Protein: CASSPDRNQPQHF.

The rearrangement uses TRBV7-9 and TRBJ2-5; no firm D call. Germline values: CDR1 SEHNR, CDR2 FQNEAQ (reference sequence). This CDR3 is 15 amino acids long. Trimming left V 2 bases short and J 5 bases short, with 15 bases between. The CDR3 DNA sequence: TGTGCCAGCAGCTTACAAACCTCCAAGAGGGAGACCCAGTACTTC. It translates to CASSLQTSKRETQYF.

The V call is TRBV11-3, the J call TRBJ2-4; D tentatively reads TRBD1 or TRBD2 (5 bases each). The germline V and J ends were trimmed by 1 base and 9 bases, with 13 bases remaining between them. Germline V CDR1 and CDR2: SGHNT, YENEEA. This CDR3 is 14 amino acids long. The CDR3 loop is CASSLGDPTAIQYF. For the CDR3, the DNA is TGTGCCAGCAGCTTAGGGGACCCAACAGCCATTCAGTACTTC. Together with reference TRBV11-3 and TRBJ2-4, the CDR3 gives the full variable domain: EAGVVQSPRYKIIEKKQPVAFWCNPISGHNTLYWYLQNLGQGPELLIRYENEEAVDDSQLPKDRFSAERLKGVDSTLKIQPAELGDSAVYLCASSLGDPTAIQYFGAGTRLSVL.

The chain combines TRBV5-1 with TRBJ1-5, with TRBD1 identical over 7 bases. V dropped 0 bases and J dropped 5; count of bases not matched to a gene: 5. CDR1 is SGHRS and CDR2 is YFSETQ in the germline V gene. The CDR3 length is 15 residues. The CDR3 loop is CASSLAVGTDQPQHF. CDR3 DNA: TGCGCCAGCAGCTTGGCCGTCGGGACAGATCAGCCCCAGCATTTT.

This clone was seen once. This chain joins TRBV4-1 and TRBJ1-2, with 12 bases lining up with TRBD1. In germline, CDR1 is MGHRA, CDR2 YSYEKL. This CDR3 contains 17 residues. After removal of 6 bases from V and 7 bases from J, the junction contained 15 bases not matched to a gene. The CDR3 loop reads CASRHPFSGTGGSGYTF. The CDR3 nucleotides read TGCGCCAGCAGACACCCCTTCTCCGGGACAGGGGGCTCTGGCTACACCTTC.

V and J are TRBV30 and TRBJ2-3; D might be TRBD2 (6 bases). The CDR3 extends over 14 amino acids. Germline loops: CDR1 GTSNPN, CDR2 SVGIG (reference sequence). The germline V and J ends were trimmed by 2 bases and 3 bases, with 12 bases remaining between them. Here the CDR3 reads CAWSRGMGTDTQYF. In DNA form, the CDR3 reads TGTGCCTGGAGTCGGGGGATGGGAACAGATACGCAGTATTTT.

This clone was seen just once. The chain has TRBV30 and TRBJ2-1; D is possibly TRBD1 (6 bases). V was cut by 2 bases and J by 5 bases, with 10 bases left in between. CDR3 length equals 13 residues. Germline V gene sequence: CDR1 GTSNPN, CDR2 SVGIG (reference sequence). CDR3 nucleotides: TGTGCCTGGAGTATCCGACAGGACAATGAGCAGTTCTTC. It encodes CAWSIRQDNEQFF. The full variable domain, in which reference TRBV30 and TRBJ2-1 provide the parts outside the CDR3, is SQTIHQWPATLVQPVGSPLSLECTVEGTSNPNLYWYRQAAGRGLQLLFYSVGIGQISSEVPQNLSASRPQDRQFILSSKKLLLSDSGFYLCAWSIRQDNEQFFGPGTRLTVL.

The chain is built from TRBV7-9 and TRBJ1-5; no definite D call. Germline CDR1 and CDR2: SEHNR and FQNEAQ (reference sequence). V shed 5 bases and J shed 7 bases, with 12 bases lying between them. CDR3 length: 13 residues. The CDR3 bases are TGTGCCAGCAGCCCCTCGGGAGGGCAGCCCCAGCATTTT. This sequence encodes CASSPSGGQPQHF.